Following are 31 T cell receptor beta chains from one sample sequenced in a study of response to subunit inactivated influenza vaccine. TCRdb analysed the RT-PCR reads with MiXCR anew, one entry per CDR3 protein. This sample has 650,000 to 800,000 distinct CDR3 sequences, with 11% to 15% found just once. The sample in question was PBMCs from blood, obtained less than 15 days before vaccination. Source of these receptors: a man aged 50 or older who received an inactivated influenza vaccine.

DNA of the CDR3: TGCAGTGCTATAGGGGGGGCAGAACAGCCCCAGCATTTT. Translation gives CSAIGGAEQPQHF. The chain carries TRBV20-1 and TRBJ1-5; possibly TRBD1 for D (6 bases). Germline assignment: CDR1 DFQATT and CDR2 SNEGSKA (reference sequence). CDR3 length: 13 amino acids. Trimming took off 4 bases at V and 7 bases at J, with 14 bases between the two ends.

The chain has TRBV7-9 and TRBJ2-5; D uncertain. The CDR3 totals 13 residues. V lost 1 base and J lost 7, with 10 bases in between. Germline V gene sequence: CDR1 SEHNR, CDR2 FQNEAQ (reference sequence). This CDR3 is CASSLGERGTQYF. CDR3 sequence (DNA): TGTGCCAGCAGCTTAGGAGAGCGCGGGACCCAGTACTTC.

This clonotype was detected only a few times. The rearrangement joins TRBV29-1 to TRBJ1-1; possible D gene TRBD1, 6 bases. Germline V gives CDR1 SQVTM, CDR2 ANQGSEA. The CDR3 has 13 residues. Trimming pared 6 bases from V and 8 bases from J, leaving 19 bases between. Here the CDR3 reads CSVMGGAGMEAFF. The CDR3 DNA follows: TGCAGCGTCATGGGGGGGGCGGGAATGGAAGCTTTCTTT.

The chain carries TRBV12-3 or TRBV12-4 and TRBJ2-7; D might be TRBD1 or TRBD2, each matching 5 bases. Trimming cost V 5 bases and J 8 bases, with 16 bases left between them. CDR3 length: 13 amino acids. The CDR3, as DNA: TGTGCCAGCAGTGGGACCCCGAGCACGAAGCAGTACTTC. This encodes CASSGTPSTKQYF.

This clonotype was picked up many times. The chain couples TRBV2 to TRBJ2-1; TRBD1 aligns across 8 bases. The CDR3 is 15 residues long. Germline CDR1 reads SNHLY; CDR2 reads FYNNEI. J gave up 6 bases and V 4 bases, and 8 bases lay outside the gene matches. Written as DNA, the CDR3 is TGTGCCAGCAGTGGGCAGGGGGCGCCGGGCAATGAGCAGTTCTTC. Translated, it gives CASSGQGAPGNEQFF. The variable domain in full, with the rest retrieved from reference TRBV2 and TRBJ2-1, is EPEVTQTPSHQVTQMGQEVILRCVPISNHLYFYWYRQILGQKVEFLVSFYNNEISEKSEIFDDQFSVERPDGSNFTLKIRSTKLEDSAMYFCASSGQGAPGNEQFFGPGTRLTVL.

In its sample, this clonotype was seen a few times. The V call is TRBV4-2, the J call TRBJ2-7, with D possibly TRBD2 on 5 matching bases. Germline CDR1 reads LGHNA; CDR2 reads YNFKEQ. The CDR3 has 15 amino acids. Deletions cut 0 bases from V and 2 bases from J, with 11 bases between. In DNA form, the CDR3 reads TGTGCCAGCAGCCAAGATGGAGGTCCGCCCTACGAGCAGTACTTC. It codes for CASSQDGGPPYEQYF.

This clonotype was counted many times. The V gene is TRBV28, the J gene TRBJ2-4; D is perhaps TRBD2 (5 bases). CDR1 and CDR2 from the germline V gene are MDHEN and SYDVKM. The CDR3 is 20 amino acids. V lost 3 bases to trimming and J lost 0 bases, with 24 bases between them. This CDR3 is CASSFQPGLGSSIAKNIQYF. CDR3 bases: TGTGCCAGCAGTTTCCAACCGGGATTAGGGAGCAGCATAGCCAAAAACATTCAGTACTTC.

J is TRBJ2-3 and V is TRBV20-1, with D unclear. There are 13 residues in the CDR3. Germline loops: CDR1 DFQATT, CDR2 SNEGSKA (reference sequence). The ends were cut back, 5 bases at V and 7 bases at J, with 16 bases in the middle. Written as DNA, the CDR3 is TGCAGTGCTTTCATTCCCCAGTTGTATACGCAGTATTTT. This encodes CSAFIPQLYTQYF.

CDR3 bases: TGCAGTGCTGGAGGAAGCGGAACCGACTCCTACGAGCAGTACTTC. It specifies CSAGGSGTDSYEQYF. The rearrangement uses TRBV20-1 and TRBJ2-7, with D possibly being TRBD2 (5 bases). The CDR3 has 15 amino acids. CDR1 DFQATT and CDR2 SNEGSKA come from the germline V gene (reference sequence). Trimming removed 5 bases at V and 0 bases at J, with 17 bases between.

This clonotype was seen at least ten times. The chain joins TRBV11-2 to TRBJ1-5; TRBD1 matches 7 bases. This CDR3 contains 13 residues. Germline V gene sequence: CDR1 SGHAT, CDR2 FQNNGV. The trim removed 8 bases at V and 3 bases at J, leaving 4 bases unmatched. The CDR3 is CASGQAHNQPQHF. CDR3 bases: TGTGCCAGCGGACAGGCACACAATCAGCCCCAGCATTTT.

The table lists this clonotype with many counts. The genes are TRBV6-2 or TRBV6-3 and TRBJ2-1; D is unresolved. The CDR3 sequence is 11 residues long. The germline V gene encodes CDR1 MNHEY and CDR2 SVGEGT. V lost 7 bases to trimming and J lost 9 bases, with 10 bases between them. The CDR3 region has the DNA TGTGCCAGCAATTCCCATAGTGAGCAGTTCTTC. It codes for CASNSHSEQFF.

This sequence joins TRBV6-6 and TRBJ2-5; the D gene is possibly TRBD2 (6 bases). V lost 2 bases, J lost 7 bases, and 11 bases lay in between. Germline CDR1 reads MNHNY; CDR2 reads SVGAGI (reference sequence). This CDR3 spans 13 amino acids. CDR3 bases: TGTGCCAGCAGTTACGGCGGGACGGGGACCCAGTACTTC. This codes for CASSYGGTGTQYF.

This clonotype was found a few times. The rearrangement links TRBV10-3 to TRBJ2-7; either TRBD1 or TRBD2 may fit D (5 bases each). The V and J ends lost 0 bases and 3 bases respectively, with 12 bases between them. Germline loops: CDR1 ENHRY, CDR2 SYGVKD. This CDR3 region has 15 residues. CDR3 amino acids: CAISESDTRDYEQYF. The CDR3 region has the DNA TGTGCCATCAGTGAGTCGGACACCCGGGACTACGAGCAGTACTTC.

This clonotype was found a few times. V is TRBV20-1 and J is TRBJ2-1; TRBD1 aligns across 9 bases. Germline V gene lookup returns CDR1 DFQATT and CDR2 SNEGSKA (reference sequence). The CDR3 loop spans 17 amino acids. Losses at the gene ends were 0 bases for V and 4 bases for J; bases not matched to a gene: 10. CDR3 sequence: CSARDLRFGTGYNEQFF. In DNA form, the CDR3 reads TGCAGTGCTAGAGATCTGAGGTTTGGGACAGGGTACAATGAGCAGTTCTTC.

This clonotype has only a few counts. This sequence joins TRBV6-1 and TRBJ2-2, with 8 bases matching TRBD2. CDR3 size: 18 residues. CDR1 is MNHNS and CDR2 is SASEGT in the germline V gene. V dropped 9 bases and J dropped 6; count of bases not matched to a gene: 21. The CDR3 coding sequence is TGTGCCAGTTCCTCGGGGGGGGCCCTGCGGAGTTGGGCCGGGGAGCTGTTTTTT. Protein: CASSSGGALRSWAGELFF.

The table lists this clonotype with a few counts. The CDR3 region has the DNA TGTGCCAGCAGACCTACAGGGCTTTTCTACAATGAGCAGTTCTTC. Translated, it gives CASRPTGLFYNEQFF. The V call is TRBV12-3 or TRBV12-4, the J call TRBJ2-1; the D gene is possibly TRBD1 (6 bases). CDR3 length: 15 residues. The V end lost 6 bases, the J end lost 3 bases, and 15 bases lay between the germline ends.

This clonotype was counted many times. The chain links TRBV5-1 to TRBJ2-1; D is uncertain. The CDR3 is 17 amino acids. V dropped 0 bases and J dropped 0 bases, with 13 bases sitting between them. CDR1 and CDR2 (germline): SGHRS, YFSETQ. The CDR3 sequence is CASSLGADTSSYNEQFF. In DNA form, the CDR3 reads TGCGCCAGCAGCTTGGGGGCAGACACAAGCTCCTACAATGAGCAGTTCTTC.

This clonotype was recorded many times. The chain is built from TRBV5-1 and TRBJ2-1; 8 bases line up with TRBD2. CDR1 SGHRS and CDR2 YFSETQ come from the germline V gene. Unmatched junction bases numbered 12, after V lost 4 bases and J lost 9 bases. This CDR3 has 15 amino acids. CDR3 residues: CASSPRLAGGSEQFF. The CDR3 DNA reads as TGCGCCAGCAGCCCCAGGTTGGCGGGGGGCAGTGAGCAGTTCTTC. The full variable domain, with the rest looked up from reference TRBV5-1 and TRBJ2-1, is KAGVTQTPRYLIKTRGQQVTLSCSPISGHRSVSWYQQTPGQGLQFLFEYFSETQRNKGNFPGRFSGRQFSNSRSEMNVSTLELGDSALYLCASSPRLAGGSEQFFGPGTRLTVL.

The genes are TRBV5-5 and TRBJ2-7; D gene ambiguous. Per germline, CDR1 SGHKS and CDR2 YYEKEE (reference sequence). V lost 0 bases to trimming and J lost 2 bases, with 12 bases between them. The CDR3 loop spans 15 amino acids. The CDR3 spells CASSLGAAGTYEQYF. CDR3 sequence (DNA): TGTGCCAGCAGCTTGGGCGCGGCAGGCACCTACGAGCAGTACTTC.

The table lists this clonotype with a few counts. The rearrangement links TRBV20-1 to TRBJ2-7, with a possible D match to TRBD2 (6 bases). With 1 base removed from V and 4 bases from J, the gap between germline ends came to 23 bases. Germline V gene lookup returns CDR1 DFQATT and CDR2 SNEGSKA (reference sequence). The CDR3 consists of 17 residues. The CDR3 sequence: CSARAITGVGGGYEQYF. The CDR3 DNA reads as TGCAGTGCTAGAGCCATCACAGGAGTGGGAGGCGGATACGAGCAGTACTTC.

The chain is built from TRBV7-9 and TRBJ2-1; perhaps TRBD1 as D (6 bases). Trimming took 6 bases from V and 9 from J, leaving 9 bases between them. The CDR3 has 11 residues. Per the germline V gene, CDR1 is SEHNR and CDR2 is FQNEAQ (reference sequence). This chain's CDR3 is CASRRDTEQFF. The CDR3 nucleotides are TGTGCCAGCAGACGGGACACTGAGCAGTTCTTC.

The sample holds many counts of this clonotype. The genes are TRBV15 and TRBJ2-5; D is uncertain. CDR1 and CDR2 from the germline V gene are LNHNV and YYDKDF (reference sequence). V shed 2 bases and J shed 5 bases, with 12 bases lying between them. The CDR3 contains 14 residues. The CDR3 protein is CATSRSRGRETQYF. The CDR3, as DNA: TGTGCCACCAGCAGATCCCGAGGCCGGGAGACCCAGTACTTC.

This clonotype was counted at least ten times. The chain has TRBV12-3 or TRBV12-4 and TRBJ2-3, with 10 nucleotides matching TRBD2. This CDR3 contains 16 residues. With V trimmed by 1 base and J by 5 bases, 6 bases remained unmatched. CDR3 in DNA: TGTGCCAGCAGTTTAGTAGCGGGAGGAAGGGTAGATACGCAGTATTTT. This codes for CASSLVAGGRVDTQYF.

The chain links TRBV4-1 to TRBJ2-1; 9 nucleotides line up with TRBD2. The end of the DNA aligns better with TRBJ2-7, so the J call may be wrong. CDR3 size: 17 residues. The germline V gene has CDR1 MGHRA and CDR2 YSYEKL. In DNA form, the CDR3 reads TGCGCCAGCAGCCAAGAACGGGCGCTAGCGGGGTACAATGAGCAGTACTTC. This translates into CASSQERALAGYNEQYF.

This chain joins TRBV18 and TRBJ2-1; no definite D call. Germline values: CDR1 KGHSH, CDR2 LQKENI. This CDR3 has 13 residues. V was pared by 4 bases and J by 3 bases, with 7 bases between. The CDR3 is CASSRESYNEQFF. Here the CDR3 DNA reads TGTGCCAGCTCACGGGAAAGCTACAATGAGCAGTTCTTC. Complete variable domain (other parts from reference TRBV18 and TRBJ2-1): NAGVMQNPRHLVRRRGQEARLRCSPMKGHSHVYWYRQLPEEGLKFMVYLQKENIIDESGMPKERFSAEFPKEGPSILRIQQVVRGDSAAYFCASSRESYNEQFFGPGTRLTVL.

The sample holds many counts of this clonotype. The rearrangement uses TRBV4-1 and TRBJ2-1; 9 bases agree with TRBD2. This CDR3 comprises 16 residues. Per the germline V gene, CDR1 is MGHRA and CDR2 is YSYEKL. Germline trimming cut 0 bases from V and 5 bases from J; bases unmatched to any gene: 5. The CDR3 coding sequence is TGCGCCAGCAGCCAAGAGGGCCTAGCGGGACACAATGAGCAGTTCTTC. This codes for CASSQEGLAGHNEQFF.

This clonotype was observed at least ten times. The chain joins TRBV6-2 or TRBV6-3 to TRBJ1-5; D not resolved. CDR1 is MNHEY, CDR2 SVGEGT, per germline. V shed 0 bases and J shed 0 bases, with 12 bases lying between them. The CDR3 is made up of 17 amino acids. DNA for the CDR3: TGTGCCAGCAGTTACTCGTCGTCCCTTTCTAGCAATCAGCCCCAGCATTTT. It is translated as CASSYSSSLSSNQPQHF.

The V gene is TRBV12-3 or TRBV12-4, the J gene TRBJ2-3, with TRBD2 matching 7 bases. The CDR3 has 13 residues. V shed 4 bases and J 7 bases; nucleotides not matched to a gene: 5. The CDR3 region is CASSSRLAYTQYF. In DNA form, the CDR3 reads TGTGCCAGCAGTTCCCGACTAGCATATACGCAGTATTTT.

The chain couples TRBV5-1 to TRBJ2-3; D not certain. Trimming pared 4 bases from V and 1 base from J, leaving 16 bases between. Germline loops: CDR1 SGHRS, CDR2 YFSETQ. The CDR3 sequence is 16 residues long. CDR3 coding DNA: TGCGCCAGCAGCCTGTCGCCTTCTTCGGGCACAGATACGCAGTATTTT. Amino acid sequence: CASSLSPSSGTDTQYF.

This clonotype was counted between two and nine times. The CDR3 here is CASSLGTESSYNEQFF. The CDR3 nucleotides read TGTGCCAGCAGTTTAGGGACAGAAAGCTCCTACAATGAGCAGTTCTTC. The chain joins TRBV27 to TRBJ2-1, with TRBD1 matching over 7 bases. The CDR3 is 16 residues long. The trim removed 2 bases at V and 0 bases at J, leaving 4 bases unmatched. In germline, CDR1 is MNHEY, CDR2 SMNVEV (reference sequence).

This clonotype was counted a few times. The chain combines TRBV5-6 with TRBJ2-5, with D perhaps matching TRBD2 (6 bases). The CDR3 is 15 amino acids. V was clipped by 1 base and J by 5 bases, with 15 bases between them. Germline V lookup: CDR1 SGHDT, CDR2 YYEEEE. CDR3: CASSLWTTPGETQYF. The CDR3 DNA reads TGTGCCAGCAGCTTGTGGACTACCCCGGGGGAGACCCAGTACTTC.